The clone carrying this T cell receptor (beta chain) was observed a few times. The authors ran a second PCR of 7 to 11 cycles using a sample-barcoded 5' primer and a J-beta primer mix. TCRdb itself ran the 5' RACE reads through MiXCR, one entry per CDR3 protein. The table shows hundreds of thousands of distinct CDR3 sequences, with around 68% occurring only once. Germline V gives CDR1 SQVTM, CDR2 ANQGSEA. The CDR3 contains 14 residues. V gave up 6 bases and J gave up 1 base; unmatched junction bases: 2. This entry comes from a study of blood T cells in healthy people across ages. The chain carries TRBV29-1 and TRBJ2-3; 12 bases map to TRBD2. The clonotype was recovered from a man younger than 45 in good health. Input material: blood. This CDR3 reads CSVRTSGGTDTQYF. CDR3 sequence (DNA): TGCAGCGTCCGGACTAGCGGGGGCACAGATACGCAGTATTTT.